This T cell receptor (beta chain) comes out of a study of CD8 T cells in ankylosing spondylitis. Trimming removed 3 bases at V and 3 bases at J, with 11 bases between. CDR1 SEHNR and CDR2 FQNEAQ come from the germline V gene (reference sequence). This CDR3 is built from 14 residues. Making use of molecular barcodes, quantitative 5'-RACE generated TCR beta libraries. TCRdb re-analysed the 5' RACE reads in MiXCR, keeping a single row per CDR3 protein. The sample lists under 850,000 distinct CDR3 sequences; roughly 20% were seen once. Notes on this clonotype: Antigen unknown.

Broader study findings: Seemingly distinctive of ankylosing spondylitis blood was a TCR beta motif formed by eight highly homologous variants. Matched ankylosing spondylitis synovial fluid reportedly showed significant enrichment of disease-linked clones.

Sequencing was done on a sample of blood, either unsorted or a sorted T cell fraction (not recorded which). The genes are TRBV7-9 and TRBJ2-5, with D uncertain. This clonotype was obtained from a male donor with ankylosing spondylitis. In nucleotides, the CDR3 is TGTGCCAGCAGCTTCTCGACGGGCGAAGAGACCCAGTACTTC. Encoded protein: CASSFSTGEETQYF.